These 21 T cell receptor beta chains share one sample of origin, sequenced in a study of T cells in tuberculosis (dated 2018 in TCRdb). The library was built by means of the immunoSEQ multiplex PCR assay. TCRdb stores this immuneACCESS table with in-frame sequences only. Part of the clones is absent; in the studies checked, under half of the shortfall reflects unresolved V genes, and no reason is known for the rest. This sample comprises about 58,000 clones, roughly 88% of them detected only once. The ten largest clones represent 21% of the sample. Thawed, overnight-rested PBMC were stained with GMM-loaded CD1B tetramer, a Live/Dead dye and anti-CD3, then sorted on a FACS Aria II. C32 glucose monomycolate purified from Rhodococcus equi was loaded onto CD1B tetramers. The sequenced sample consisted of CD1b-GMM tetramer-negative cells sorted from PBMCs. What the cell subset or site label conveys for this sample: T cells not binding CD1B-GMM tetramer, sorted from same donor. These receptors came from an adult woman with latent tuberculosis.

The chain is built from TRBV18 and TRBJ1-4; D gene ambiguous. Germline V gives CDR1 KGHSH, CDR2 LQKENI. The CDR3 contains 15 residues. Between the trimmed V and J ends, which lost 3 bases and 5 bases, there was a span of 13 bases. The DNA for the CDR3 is TGTGCCAGCTCACCCGAACGCGCAGGAAATGAAAAACTGTTTTTT. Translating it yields CASSPERAGNEKLFF.

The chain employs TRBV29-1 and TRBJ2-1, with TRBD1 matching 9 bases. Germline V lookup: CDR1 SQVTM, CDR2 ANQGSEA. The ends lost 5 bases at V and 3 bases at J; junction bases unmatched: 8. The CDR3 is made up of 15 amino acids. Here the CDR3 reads CSVTPGDRDYNEQFF. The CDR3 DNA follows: TGCAGCGTTACCCCGGGGGACAGGGACTACAATGAGCAGTTCTTC.

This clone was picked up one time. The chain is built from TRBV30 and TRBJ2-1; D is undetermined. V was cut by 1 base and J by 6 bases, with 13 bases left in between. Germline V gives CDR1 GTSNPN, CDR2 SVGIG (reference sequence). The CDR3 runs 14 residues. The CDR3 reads CAWSATDGANEQFF. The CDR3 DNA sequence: TGTGCCTGGAGTGCCACAGACGGCGCCAATGAGCAGTTCTTC.

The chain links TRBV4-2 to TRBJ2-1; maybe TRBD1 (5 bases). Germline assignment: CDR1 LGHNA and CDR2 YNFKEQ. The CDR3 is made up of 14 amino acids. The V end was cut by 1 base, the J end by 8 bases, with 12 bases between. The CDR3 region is CASSQGRTIDEQFF. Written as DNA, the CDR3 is TGTGCCAGCAGCCAAGGCCGGACAATTGATGAGCAGTTCTTC.

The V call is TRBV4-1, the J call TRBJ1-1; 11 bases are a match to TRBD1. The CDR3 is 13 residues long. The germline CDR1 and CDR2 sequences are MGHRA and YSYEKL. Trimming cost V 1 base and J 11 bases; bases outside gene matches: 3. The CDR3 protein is CASSQADRGRAFF. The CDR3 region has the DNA TGCGCCAGCAGCCAAGCGGACAGGGGGCGGGCTTTCTTT.

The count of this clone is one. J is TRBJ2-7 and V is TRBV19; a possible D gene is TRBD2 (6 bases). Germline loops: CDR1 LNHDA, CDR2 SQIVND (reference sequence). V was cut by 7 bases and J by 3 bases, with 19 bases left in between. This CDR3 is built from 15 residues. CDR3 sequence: CASTPSASGSYEQYF. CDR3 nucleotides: TGTGCCAGTACCCCGTCGGCATCCGGGAGCTACGAGCAGTACTTC.

CDR3 in amino acids: CASSYREGAYEQYF. Here the CDR3 DNA reads TGTGCCAGTAGTTACAGGGAAGGGGCCTACGAGCAGTACTTC. The chain has TRBV19 and TRBJ2-7, with a weak D call TRBD1 (6 bases). Looked up from germline, CDR1 is LNHDA and CDR2 is SQIVND (reference sequence). The CDR3 extends over 14 amino acids. V was trimmed by 5 bases and J by 2 bases, leaving 13 bases between them. The variable domain in full, completed from reference TRBV19 and TRBJ2-7, reads DGGITQSPKYLFRKEGQNVTLSCEQNLNHDAMYWYRQDPGQGLRLIYYSQIVNDFQKGDIAEGYSVSREKKESFPLTVTSAQKNPTAFYLCASSYREGAYEQYFGPGTRLTVT.

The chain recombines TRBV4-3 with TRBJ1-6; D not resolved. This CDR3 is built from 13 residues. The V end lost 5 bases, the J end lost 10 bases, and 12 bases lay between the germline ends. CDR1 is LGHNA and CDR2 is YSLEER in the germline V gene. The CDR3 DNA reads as TGCGCCAGCAGCAAAGGCGGAGGATCACCCCTCCACTTT. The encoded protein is CASSKGGGSPLHF.

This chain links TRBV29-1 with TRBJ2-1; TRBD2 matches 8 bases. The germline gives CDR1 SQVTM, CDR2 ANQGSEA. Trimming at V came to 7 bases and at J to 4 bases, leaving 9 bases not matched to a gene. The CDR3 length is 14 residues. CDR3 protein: CSALGLEAYNEQFF. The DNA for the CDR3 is TGCAGCGCGCTGGGACTAGAAGCTTACAATGAGCAGTTCTTC.

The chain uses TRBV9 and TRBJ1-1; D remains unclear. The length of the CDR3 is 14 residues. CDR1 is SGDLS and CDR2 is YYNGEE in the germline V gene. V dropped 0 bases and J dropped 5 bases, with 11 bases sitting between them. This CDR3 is CASSVGPRETEAFF. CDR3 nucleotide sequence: TGTGCCAGCAGCGTAGGGCCGAGGGAGACTGAAGCTTTCTTT.

The CDR3 DNA follows: TGTGCCAGCAGCTTGGCGGGACAGGGACAAGAGACCCAGTACTTC. This translates into CASSLAGQGQETQYF. The chain has TRBV5-8 and TRBJ2-5, with 9 bases identical to TRBD1. The CDR3 consists of 15 residues. The ends lost 0 bases at V and 2 bases at J; junction bases unmatched: 2. CDR1 is SGHTS, CDR2 YDEGEE, per germline.

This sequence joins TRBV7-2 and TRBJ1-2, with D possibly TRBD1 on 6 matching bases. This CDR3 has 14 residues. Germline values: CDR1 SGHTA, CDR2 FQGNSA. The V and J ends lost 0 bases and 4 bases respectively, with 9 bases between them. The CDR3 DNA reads TGTGCCAGCAGCTTAGCGCTACAGGGCTATGGCTACACCTTC. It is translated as CASSLALQGYGYTF.

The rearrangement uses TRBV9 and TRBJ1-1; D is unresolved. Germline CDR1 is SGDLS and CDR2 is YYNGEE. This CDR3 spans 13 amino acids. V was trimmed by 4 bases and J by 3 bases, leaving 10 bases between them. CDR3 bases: TGTGCCAGCAGCCCCGCGGGGTACACTGAAGCTTTCTTT. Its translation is CASSPAGYTEAFF.

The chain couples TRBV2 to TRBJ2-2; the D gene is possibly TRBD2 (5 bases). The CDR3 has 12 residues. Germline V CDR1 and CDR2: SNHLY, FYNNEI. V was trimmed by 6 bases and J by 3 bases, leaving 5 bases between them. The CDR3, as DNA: TGTGCCAGCAGGGACTACACCGGGGAGCTGTTTTTT. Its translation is CASRDYTGELFF.

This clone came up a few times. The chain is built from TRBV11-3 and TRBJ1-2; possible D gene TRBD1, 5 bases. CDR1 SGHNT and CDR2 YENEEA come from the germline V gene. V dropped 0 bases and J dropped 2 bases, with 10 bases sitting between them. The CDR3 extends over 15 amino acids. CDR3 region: CASSLDSRGNYGYTF. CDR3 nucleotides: TGTGCCAGCAGCTTAGATTCGCGGGGGAACTATGGCTACACCTTC. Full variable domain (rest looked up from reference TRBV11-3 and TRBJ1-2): EAGVVQSPRYKIIEKKQPVAFWCNPISGHNTLYWYLQNLGQGPELLIRYENEEAVDDSQLPKDRFSAERLKGVDSTLKIQPAELGDSAVYLCASSLDSRGNYGYTFGSGTRLTVV.

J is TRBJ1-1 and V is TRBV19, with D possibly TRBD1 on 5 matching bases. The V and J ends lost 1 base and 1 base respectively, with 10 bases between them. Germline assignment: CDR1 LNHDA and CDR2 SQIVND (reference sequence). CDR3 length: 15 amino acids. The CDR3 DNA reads TGTGCCAGTAGTATAGTGGGGCAGGCGAACACTGAAGCTTTCTTT. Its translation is CASSIVGQANTEAFF.

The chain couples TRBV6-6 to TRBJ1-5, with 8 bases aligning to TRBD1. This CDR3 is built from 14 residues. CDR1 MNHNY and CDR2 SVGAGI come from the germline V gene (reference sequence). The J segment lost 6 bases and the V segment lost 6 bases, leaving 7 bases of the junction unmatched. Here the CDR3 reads CASRPGTGPQPQHF. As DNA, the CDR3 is TGTGCCAGCAGACCAGGGACAGGTCCTCAGCCCCAGCATTTT.

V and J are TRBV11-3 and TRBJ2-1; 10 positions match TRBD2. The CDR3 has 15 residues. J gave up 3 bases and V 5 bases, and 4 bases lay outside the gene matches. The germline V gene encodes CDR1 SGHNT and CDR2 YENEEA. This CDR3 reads CASSPSGSVYNEQFF. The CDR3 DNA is TGTGCCAGCAGCCCTAGCGGGAGTGTCTACAATGAGCAGTTCTTC. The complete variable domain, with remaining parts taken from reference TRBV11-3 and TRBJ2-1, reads EAGVVQSPRYKIIEKKQPVAFWCNPISGHNTLYWYLQNLGQGPELLIRYENEEAVDDSQLPKDRFSAERLKGVDSTLKIQPAELGDSAVYLCASSPSGSVYNEQFFGPGTRLTVL.

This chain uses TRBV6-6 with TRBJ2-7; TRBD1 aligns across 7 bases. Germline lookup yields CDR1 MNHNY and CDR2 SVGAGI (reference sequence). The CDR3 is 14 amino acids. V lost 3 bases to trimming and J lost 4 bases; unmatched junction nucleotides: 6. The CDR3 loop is CASSYGQGDYEQYF. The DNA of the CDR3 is TGTGCCAGCAGTTATGGCCAGGGGGATTACGAGCAGTACTTC.

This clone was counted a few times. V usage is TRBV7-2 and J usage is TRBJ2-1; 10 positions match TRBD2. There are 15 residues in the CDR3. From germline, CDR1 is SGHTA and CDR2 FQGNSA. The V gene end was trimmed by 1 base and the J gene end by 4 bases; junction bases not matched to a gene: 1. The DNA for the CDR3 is TGTGCCAGCAGCTTAGTAGCGGGGGGTTACAATGAGCAGTTCTTC. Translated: CASSLVAGGYNEQFF.

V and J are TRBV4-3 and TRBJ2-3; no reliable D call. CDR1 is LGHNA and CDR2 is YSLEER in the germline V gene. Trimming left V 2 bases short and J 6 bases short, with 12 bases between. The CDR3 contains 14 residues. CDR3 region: CASSQRQPGDTQYF. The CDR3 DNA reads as TGCGCCAGCAGCCAACGGCAGCCCGGGGATACGCAGTATTTT.